Listed below are T cell receptor beta chains from one sample, sequenced in a study of PD-1 blockade in classical Hodgkin lymphoma. Only in-frame clones appear in the TCRdb table, and some are missing; sequencing was by immunoSEQ multiplex PCR. The sample gives 40,000 to 55,000 clones, around 78% of which show up once; over 35% is in the top ten. The sample consisted of peripheral blood mononuclear cells (PBMCs), taken before the fourth cycle of nivolumab. The receptors come from a human donor with classical Hodgkin lymphoma. Each CDR3 is given with its conserved first and last residue. D genes are given only for firm matches. A row's size may be missing; if present it is once, few, many or a size class.

j_call v_call clone_size d_call cdr3_nt cdr3_aa
TRBJ1-6 TRBV18 . . TGTGCCAGCTCACCAGGGATAGGGAATTCACCCCTCCACTTT CASSPGIGNSPLHF
TRBJ2-2 TRBV7-4 . TRBD1 TGTGCCAGCAGCTACCGGGACAGGGATTCGAGGTATAGGGAGCTGTTTTTT CASSYRDRDSRYRELFF
TRBJ1-4 TRBV7-8 . . TGTGCCAGCAGCTTAGGTTGGGGAATTAATGAAAAACTGTTTTTT CASSLGWGINEKLFF
TRBJ2-3 TRBV30 few . TGTGCCTGGAGGACGGGAAGCACAGATACGCAGTATTTT CAWRTGSTDTQYF
TRBJ2-1 TRBV5-5 . TRBD1 TGTGCCAGCAGCGGACTCGGGGACAGGGGGCTCAATGAGCAGTTCTTC CASSGLGDRGLNEQFF
TRBJ1-2 TRBV28 . . TGTGCCAGCAGTTTGATGGGGGCGCGGTATGGCTACACCTTC CASSLMGARYGYTF
TRBJ2-5 TRBV9 . . TGTGCCAGCAGCGTAAATGAAGAGACCCAGTACTTC CASSVNEETQYF
TRBJ1-6 TRBV6-6 . TRBD1 TGTGCCAGCGGGTACAGGGGGCAGGATAATTCACCCCTCCACTTT CASGYRGQDNSPLHF
TRBJ1-6 TRBV6-1 . . TGTGCCAGCAGGGGGGTTGGCTCCTATAATTCACCCCTCCACTTT CASRGVGSYNSPLHF
TRBJ2-2 TRBV7-3 once . TGTGCCAGCAGCCCCTTCGCGGGGCCAGCCACCGGGGAGCTGTTTTTT CASSPFAGPATGELFF
TRBJ1-2 TRBV5-1 medium-sized TRBD1 TGCGCCAGCAGCTTGGACCCGGGACAGACCTATGGCTACACCTTC CASSLDPGQTYGYTF
TRBJ1-1 TRBV5-1 . TRBD1 TGCGCCAGCAGCCCACGGACAGGGAACACTGAAGCTTTCTTT CASSPRTGNTEAFF
TRBJ1-1 TRBV6-1 . . TGTGCCAGCAGTGAACTAACGGGAAGTGGGACTGAAGCTTTCTTT CASSELTGSGTEAFF
TRBJ1-1 TRBV9 . TRBD1 TGTGCCAGCAGCCCCGGGACAGGCTTTGAAGCTTTCTTT CASSPGTGFEAFF
TRBJ1-2 TRBV5-1 . . TGCGCCAGCAGCTTGGGAGGGGAGCGGGGCTACACCTTC CASSLGGERGYTF
TRBJ2-1 TRBV6-1 . TRBD1 TGTGCCAGCACCCGGGACAGAGACAATGAGCAGTTCTTC CASTRDRDNEQFF
TRBJ1-2 TRBV19 . . TGTGCCAGTAGTATAGAATGGGACATGGCTAACTATGGCTACACCTTC CASSIEWDMANYGYTF
TRBJ2-2 TRBV7-2 . TRBD1 TGTGCCAGCAGCCGACAGGGGGCGCTTCCCGGGGAGCTGTTTTTT CASSRQGALPGELFF
TRBJ2-7 TRBV14 . . TGTGCCAGCATCATGGTCCAGGGGGGGTACGAGCAGTACTTC CASIMVQGGYEQYF
TRBJ2-7 TRBV6-5 . . TGTGCCAGCAGTTACACAGACGGGGCCTACGAGCAGTACTTC CASSYTDGAYEQYF
TRBJ2-3 TRBV19 . . TGTGCCAGTACCCTCAGCCCGAACACAGATACGCAGTATTTT CASTLSPNTDTQYF
TRBJ2-3 TRBV7-9 . . TGTGCCAGCAGCTTTGGGGGGACAGATACGCAGTATTTT CASSFGGTDTQYF
TRBJ1-2 TRBV28 . . TGTGCCAGCGGGGGTCGAGGGGCGGGTTCCCACTATGGCTACACCTTC CASGGRGAGSHYGYTF
TRBJ1-2 TRBV19 . . TGTGCCAGTACCCACACGGGACGGAGTAACTATGGCTACACCTTC CASTHTGRSNYGYTF
TRBJ2-2 TRBV7-9 . TRBD2 TGTGCCAGCAGCTTAAAGGGGAGGGGAAACACCGGGGAGCTGTTTTTT CASSLKGRGNTGELFF
TRBJ2-5 TRBV5-1 . . TGCGCCAGCAGCTTGGGGAGGATCCAAGAGACCCAGTACTTC CASSLGRIQETQYF
TRBJ1-5 TRBV18 . . TGTGCCAGCTCACAAACCGGGGGACAGCCCCAGCATTTT CASSQTGGQPQHF
TRBJ1-2 TRBV7-8 . . TGTGCCAGCACCTTGGATTTAGGCTATGGCTACACCTTC CASTLDLGYGYTF
TRBJ1-4 TRBV6-6 . . TGTGCCAGCAGTTACTCGGGGGGAGATGAAAAACTGTTTTTT CASSYSGGDEKLFF